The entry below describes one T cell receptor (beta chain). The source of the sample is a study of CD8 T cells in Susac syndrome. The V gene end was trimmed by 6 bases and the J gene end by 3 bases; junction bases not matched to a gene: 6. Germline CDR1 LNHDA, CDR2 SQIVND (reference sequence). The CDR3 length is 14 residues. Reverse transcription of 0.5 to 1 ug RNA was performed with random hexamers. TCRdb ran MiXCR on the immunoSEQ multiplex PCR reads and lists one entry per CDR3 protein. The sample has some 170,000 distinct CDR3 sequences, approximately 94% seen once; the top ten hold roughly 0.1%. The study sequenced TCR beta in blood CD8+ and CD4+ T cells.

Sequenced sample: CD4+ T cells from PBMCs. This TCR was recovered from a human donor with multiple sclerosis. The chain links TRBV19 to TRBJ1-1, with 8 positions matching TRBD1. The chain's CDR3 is CASRTGALHTEAFF. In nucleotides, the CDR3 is TGTGCCAGTAGGACAGGGGCGCTCCACACTGAAGCTTTCTTT.